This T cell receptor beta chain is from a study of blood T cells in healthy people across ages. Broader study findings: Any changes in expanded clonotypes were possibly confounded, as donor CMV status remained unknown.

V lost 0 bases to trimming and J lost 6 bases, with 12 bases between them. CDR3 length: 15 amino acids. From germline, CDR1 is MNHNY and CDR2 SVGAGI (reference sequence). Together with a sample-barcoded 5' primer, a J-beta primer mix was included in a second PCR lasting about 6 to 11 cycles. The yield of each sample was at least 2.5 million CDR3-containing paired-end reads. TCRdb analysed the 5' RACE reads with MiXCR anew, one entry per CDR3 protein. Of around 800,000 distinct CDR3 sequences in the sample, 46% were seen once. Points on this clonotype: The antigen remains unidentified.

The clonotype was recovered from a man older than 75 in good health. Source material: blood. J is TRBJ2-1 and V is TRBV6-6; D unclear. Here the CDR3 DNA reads TGTGCCAGCAGTTACTCTAGAGTTTTGGGCAATGAGCAGTTCTTC. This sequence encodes CASSYSRVLGNEQFF.